The 32 T cell receptor beta chains presented below share a single source sample, sequenced in a study of post-analysis software for immune sequencing data. Which antigens these TCRs recognize remains unknown. Unique-molecular-identifier-tagged TCR beta cDNA libraries were used. TCRdb processed the PCR reads anew with MiXCR; each CDR3 protein has one entry. Of some 370,000 distinct CDR3 sequences in the sample, less than 40% were seen once. Overall study results and limits: When patients were compared with controls, about five TRBV segments were more frequent, TRBV5-6, TRBV5-1 and TRBV20-1 among them.

The sequenced sample consisted of blood. The source of these receptors is a girl between 10 and 17 years old with multiple sclerosis.

The chain joins TRBV28 to TRBJ1-2; 7 bases match TRBD1. Germline V CDR1 and CDR2: MDHEN, SYDVKM. The V gene end was trimmed by 4 bases and the J gene end by 5 bases; junction bases not matched to a gene: 4. This CDR3 has 13 amino acids. CDR3 bases: TGTGCCAGCAGTTCCGGGACAGCTTATGGCTACACCTTC. It is translated as CASSSGTAYGYTF.

This clonotype was counted a few times. The chain joins TRBV20-1 to TRBJ2-7; maybe TRBD1 (5 bases). The CDR3 sequence is 15 residues long. Trimming took off 5 bases at V and 4 bases at J, with 21 bases between the two ends. Germline CDR1 is DFQATT and CDR2 is SNEGSKA (reference sequence). The chain's CDR3 is CSASLEGATVYEQYF. CDR3 nucleotide sequence: TGCAGTGCTTCCCTTGAAGGGGCAACTGTTTACGAGCAGTACTTC.

This clonotype has more than one count but fewer than ten. The J gene is TRBJ1-5, the V gene TRBV12-3 or TRBV12-4; 9 positions agree with TRBD1. The CDR3 covers 13 residues. The ends lost 8 bases at V and 4 bases at J; junction bases unmatched: 3. As DNA, the CDR3 is TGTGCCAGCGCGACAGGGGGTAATCAGCCCCAGCATTTT. This sequence encodes CASATGGNQPQHF.

This clonotype was found a few times. The J gene is TRBJ2-1, the V gene TRBV7-6; 13 nucleotides agree with TRBD2. Losses at the gene ends were 3 bases for V and 14 bases for J; bases not matched to a gene: 7. The CDR3 extends over 14 amino acids. Germline V gives CDR1 SGHVS, CDR2 FNYEAQ. DNA of the CDR3: TGTGCCAGCAGCTTGACTAGCGGGGGGACTAGGGAGTTCTTC. Amino acids: CASSLTSGGTREFF. Complete variable domain (other parts from reference TRBV7-6 and TRBJ2-1): GAGVSQSPRYKVTKRGQDVALRCDPISGHVSLYWYRQALGQGPEFLTYFNYEAQQDKSGLPNDRFSAERPEGSISTLTIQRTEQRDSAMYRCASSLTSGGTREFFGPGTRLTVL.

The chain carries TRBV13 and TRBJ1-1; TRBD1 might be the D (5 bases). The V gene lost 10 bases and the J gene lost 1 base, with 34 bases spanning the gap. The CDR3 is 20 amino acids. Germline CDR1 is PRHDT and CDR2 is FYEKMQ (reference sequence). CDR3 sequence: CATRPDLARTKAQGNTEAFF. The CDR3, as DNA: TGTGCCACCCGACCCGATCTGGCAAGGACTAAGGCCCAGGGGAACACTGAAGCTTTCTTT.

This chain links TRBV3-1 with TRBJ2-5; a weak D match, TRBD2 (5 bases). This CDR3 spans 14 amino acids. Germline V gives CDR1 LGHDT, CDR2 YNNKEL (reference sequence). Trimming shortened V by 1 base and J by 4 bases, and 10 bases separated the two germline ends. Written as DNA, the CDR3 is TGTGCCAGCAGCCAAGTTCGGGGAGTAGAGACCCAGTACTTC. Protein sequence: CASSQVRGVETQYF.

This chain uses TRBV5-6 with TRBJ1-6; maybe TRBD1 (5 bases). The CDR3 spans 13 residues. Trimming took 4 bases from V and 7 from J, leaving 9 bases between them. Germline V CDR1 and CDR2: SGHDT, YYEEEE. As DNA, the CDR3 is TGTGCCAGCAGCGCGACAGCAAATTCACCCCTCCACTTT. Protein sequence: CASSATANSPLHF.

This clonotype was observed a few times. This chain joins TRBV20-1 and TRBJ2-1; 12 bases map to TRBD2. The CDR3 runs to 12 residues. Trimming removed 2 bases from V and 15 bases from J; junction bases left unmatched: 5. Germline V gene data show CDR1 as DFQATT and CDR2 as SNEGSKA (reference sequence). Here the CDR3 reads CSARRLAGGRFF. The CDR3 bases are TGCAGTGCTAGACGGCTAGCGGGGGGGAGGTTCTTC.

The chain combines TRBV6-2 or TRBV6-3 with TRBJ1-2; D is ambiguous. Germline V gene sequence: CDR1 MNHEY, CDR2 SVGEGT. Trimming cost V 5 bases and J 3 bases, with 10 bases left between them. The CDR3 totals 13 residues. This CDR3 is CASSDRPYYGYTF. The CDR3 DNA reads TGTGCCAGCAGTGACCGGCCCTACTATGGCTACACCTTC.

This clonotype was counted many times. The rearrangement uses TRBV6-1 and TRBJ2-1; D is undetermined. Trimming shortened V by 6 bases and J by 3 bases, and 6 bases separated the two germline ends. CDR1 and CDR2 from the germline V gene are MNHNS and SASEGT. This CDR3 has 12 amino acids. CDR3 DNA sequence: TGTGCCAGCAGAATACACTACAATGAGCAGTTCTTC. Translated, it gives CASRIHYNEQFF.

The chain joins TRBV20-1 to TRBJ1-4; 7 positions match TRBD1. CDR3 size: 13 residues. J gave up 5 bases and V 4 bases, and 4 bases lay outside the gene matches. Germline lookup yields CDR1 DFQATT and CDR2 SNEGSKA (reference sequence). CDR3 DNA: TGCAGTGCTACGGGACAGCTAAATGAAAAACTGTTTTTT. Amino acids: CSATGQLNEKLFF.

The chain recombines TRBV12-3 or TRBV12-4 with TRBJ1-2; D might be TRBD1 (5 bases). Trimming took off 2 bases at V and 8 bases at J, with 9 bases between the two ends. The CDR3 contains 12 residues. The CDR3 loop reads CASSLSRDGYTF. The CDR3 region has the DNA TGTGCCAGCAGTTTATCCAGGGACGGCTACACCTTC.

This chain connects TRBV20-1 to TRBJ1-1; possible D gene TRBD1, 5 bases. The CDR3 covers 16 residues. The V and J ends lost 5 bases and 0 bases respectively, with 19 bases between them. CDR1 is DFQATT, CDR2 SNEGSKA, per germline (reference sequence). The CDR3 DNA reads TGCAGTGCTCCGAACCCCGACAGTTTCATGAACACTGAAGCTTTCTTT. Protein: CSAPNPDSFMNTEAFF.

The CDR3: CASSQDSGTGNEQFF. The DNA for the CDR3 is TGCGCCAGCAGCCAAGATTCGGGTACAGGGAATGAGCAGTTCTTC. The chain employs TRBV4-1 and TRBJ2-1; tentative D call: TRBD1 (6 bases). Per germline, CDR1 MGHRA and CDR2 YSYEKL. Trimming removed 0 bases from V and 7 bases from J, with 13 bases in between. CDR3 length equals 15 residues.

This clonotype has just a few counts. V and J are TRBV4-3 and TRBJ2-1; D is perhaps TRBD1 (5 bases). The CDR3 spans 12 residues. Germline assignment: CDR1 LGHNA and CDR2 YSLEER. V lost 4 bases and J 8 bases, leaving 9 bases between the germline ends. The CDR3 here is CASSLTEDEQFF. In nucleotides, the CDR3 is TGCGCCAGCAGCCTGACAGAGGATGAGCAGTTCTTC.

This rearrangement joins TRBV13 to TRBJ2-3; 9 bases fit TRBD1. CDR1 and CDR2 from the germline V gene are PRHDT and FYEKMQ (reference sequence). V shed 5 bases, J shed 11 bases, and the junction held 14 bases outside the gene matches. This CDR3 spans 15 amino acids. The CDR3 nucleotides read TGTGCCAGCAGCATGGGACAGGGTGTCCGGAATGAGCAGTATTTT. The encoded protein is CASSMGQGVRNEQYF.

This clonotype has more than one count but fewer than ten. This chain joins TRBV12-3 or TRBV12-4 and TRBJ1-1, with a tentative D call TRBD1 (5 bases). V gave up 4 bases and J gave up 3 bases, with 12 bases separating them. The CDR3 consists of 14 residues. The CDR3 DNA sequence: TGTGCCAGCAGTTCGAAGGGGTGGTACACTGAAGCTTTCTTT. Its protein is CASSSKGWYTEAFF.

This clonotype was recorded at least ten times. The chain has TRBV11-2 and TRBJ2-7, with a possible D match to TRBD1 (6 bases). The CDR3 runs 16 residues. CDR1 is SGHAT and CDR2 is FQNNGV in the germline V gene. With 1 base removed from V and 7 bases from J, the gap between germline ends came to 20 bases. This CDR3 is CASSLGGPDSGGEQYF. As DNA, the CDR3 is TGTGCCAGCAGCTTAGGGGGGCCTGACAGCGGAGGTGAGCAGTACTTC.

This clonotype has a handful of counts. The V call is TRBV18, the J call TRBJ1-1; D is unclear. Trimming cost V 0 bases and J 3 bases, with 11 bases left between them. Per the germline V gene, CDR1 is KGHSH and CDR2 is LQKENI. This CDR3 spans 15 amino acids. CDR3 region: CASSPPSGPYTEAFF. As DNA, the CDR3 is TGTGCCAGCTCACCACCGTCAGGACCCTACACTGAAGCTTTCTTT.

The chain uses TRBV4-2 and TRBJ2-7; D is perhaps TRBD1 or TRBD2 (5 bases each). TRBJ2-5 explains the end of the DNA better; the J call may be wrong. The germline V gene has CDR1 LGHNA and CDR2 YNFKEQ. The CDR3 has 16 amino acids. The CDR3: CASSQLVGPGGETQYF. The CDR3 DNA sequence: TGTGCCAGCAGCCAACTGGTGGGACCAGGAGGTGAGACCCAGTACTTC.

This chain joins TRBV7-2 and TRBJ2-7; perhaps TRBD2 as D (5 bases). CDR3 length: 16 amino acids. CDR1 SGHTA and CDR2 FQGNSA come from the germline V gene. V was pared by 4 bases and J by 0 bases, with 16 bases between. The chain's CDR3 is CASSSYRRGSSYEQYF. As DNA, the CDR3 is TGTGCCAGCAGCTCCTACCGTCGGGGAAGCTCCTACGAGCAGTACTTC.

This clonotype came up a few times. The genes are TRBV11-2 and TRBJ1-2; D might be TRBD1 (6 bases). This CDR3 spans 14 amino acids. Trimming cost V 1 base and J 8 bases, with 14 bases left between them. Germline V gene sequence: CDR1 SGHAT, CDR2 FQNNGV. CDR3 nucleotide sequence: TGTGCCAGCAGCTTAGCCCCGGGGGCGAGGGGCTACACCTTC. It translates to CASSLAPGARGYTF.

The sample holds a few counts of this clonotype. The CDR3 region is CASSPQEGYEQYF. The CDR3 nucleotides read TGTGCCAGCAGTCCGCAGGAAGGATACGAGCAGTACTTC. The chain employs TRBV12-3 or TRBV12-4 and TRBJ2-4; D not certain. The J call may be in error: the DNA end matches TRBJ2-7 better. The CDR3 runs 13 residues.

A few counts support this clonotype. The chain links TRBV7-9 to TRBJ2-1; 10 bases are shared with TRBD2. Germline V gene lookup returns CDR1 SEHNR and CDR2 FQNEAQ (reference sequence). The CDR3 runs to 14 residues. V trimming: 8 bases; J trimming: 3 bases; junction bases outside the gene matches: 4. The CDR3 loop is CASSSGGDYNEQFF. Here the CDR3 DNA reads TGTGCCAGCTCCAGCGGGGGGGACTACAATGAGCAGTTCTTC.

The chain employs TRBV28 and TRBJ2-7; tentatively, D is TRBD1 (5 bases). Per the germline V gene, CDR1 is MDHEN and CDR2 is SYDVKM. This CDR3 is 14 amino acids long. The V and J ends lost 2 bases and 4 bases respectively, with 12 bases between them. CDR3 sequence reads: CASSLRFQGYEQYF. The CDR3, as DNA: TGTGCCAGCAGTTTACGATTCCAGGGTTACGAGCAGTACTTC.

This clonotype was seen a few times. Possible read error: a much larger clone is one base away. The chain uses TRBV25-1 and TRBJ2-7, with D possibly matching TRBD1 (6 bases). V shed 5 bases and J shed 3 bases, with 17 bases lying between them. CDR1 is MGHDK, CDR2 SYGVNS, per germline. The CDR3 has 15 residues. Here the CDR3 reads CASSPTGIGGYEQYF. CDR3 nucleotides: TGTGCCAGCAGTCCAACAGGGATAGGGGGCTACGAGCAGTACTTC.

CDR3 protein: CASSSDSHYTEAFF. The CDR3 DNA reads TGTGCCAGCAGTAGCGACAGTCATTATACTGAAGCTTTCTTT. The chain recombines TRBV27 with TRBJ1-1; D possibly corresponds to TRBD1 (5 bases). The CDR3 covers 14 residues. Trimming took 5 bases from V and 5 from J, leaving 15 bases between them. Germline V CDR1 and CDR2: MNHEY, SMNVEV (reference sequence).

The chain carries TRBV10-3 and TRBJ2-3; 9 nucleotides match TRBD2. The germline gives CDR1 ENHRY, CDR2 SYGVKD. CDR3 length: 14 residues. V was pared by 11 bases and J by 3 bases, with 9 bases of the junction left unmatched. The CDR3 DNA is TGTGCCGCCGCTGCGGGGGGGCGAACAGATACGCAGTATTTT. As protein: CAAAAGGRTDTQYF.

This clonotype has more than one count but fewer than ten. The chain links TRBV5-1 to TRBJ2-7; 9 positions match TRBD1. The CDR3 is 15 residues long. The V and J ends lost 0 bases and 4 bases, in that order; junction bases with no gene match: 5. Germline V gene sequence: CDR1 SGHRS, CDR2 YFSETQ. The CDR3 bases are TGCGCCAGCAGCTTGGCCAGGGACAGGGCTTACGAGCAGTACTTC. It specifies CASSLARDRAYEQYF.

The chain uses TRBV7-9 and TRBJ2-7; a possible D gene is TRBD1 (6 bases). The V gene lost 5 bases and the J gene lost 4 bases, with 21 bases spanning the gap. The CDR3 spans 16 residues. Per germline, CDR1 SEHNR and CDR2 FQNEAQ (reference sequence). Here the CDR3 reads CASSAPGTRLVYEQYF. CDR3 DNA sequence: TGTGCCAGCAGCGCCCCCGGGACAAGGCTCGTATACGAGCAGTACTTC.

The chain links TRBV7-9 to TRBJ2-7; D is possibly TRBD1 (5 bases). Germline CDR1 is SEHNR and CDR2 is FQNEAQ (reference sequence). CDR3 length: 13 residues. V lost 4 bases and J 5 bases, leaving 12 bases between the germline ends. The CDR3 protein is CASSWAGSHEQYF. The CDR3 DNA follows: TGTGCCAGCAGCTGGGCAGGGTCCCACGAGCAGTACTTC.

The chain employs TRBV28 and TRBJ2-5; TRBD1 matches 7 bases. This CDR3 has 17 residues. J gave up 1 base and V 2 bases, and 10 bases lay outside the gene matches. The germline V gene encodes CDR1 MDHEN and CDR2 SYDVKM. CDR3 sequence (DNA): TGTGCCAGCAGTTTAAATGACAGGGCCGGGGTCCAAGAGACCCAGTACTTC. Amino acids: CASSLNDRAGVQETQYF.